This T cell receptor (beta chain) was obtained from a study of T cell repertoires in cytomegalovirus infection. Study findings and constraints: The ex vivo response was dominated by HLA-C-restricted CMV-specific TCR beta clonotypes.

Per the germline V gene, CDR1 is MNHNS and CDR2 is SASEGT. The length of the CDR3 is 17 residues. Trimming took off 5 bases at V and 2 bases at J, with 21 bases between the two ends. TCRdb redid the calling of the reads with MiXCR, one entry per CDR3 protein. The sample includes more than 500,000 distinct CDR3 sequences, more than 15% of them seen just once. This clonotype occurred a few times. Its antigen is still unknown. The chain employs TRBV6-1 and TRBJ2-5; maybe TRBD2 (7 bases). Sequenced input: CD8+ T cells from PBMCs. The clonotype was recovered from a human donor in good health (CMV status not recorded). Some clones in this sample may be carry-over from other donors' samples. CDR3 in DNA: TGTGCCAGCAGTCCCACCGGGGGCGGGGGACTTCAAGAGACCCAGTACTTC. This encodes CASSPTGGGGLQETQYF.